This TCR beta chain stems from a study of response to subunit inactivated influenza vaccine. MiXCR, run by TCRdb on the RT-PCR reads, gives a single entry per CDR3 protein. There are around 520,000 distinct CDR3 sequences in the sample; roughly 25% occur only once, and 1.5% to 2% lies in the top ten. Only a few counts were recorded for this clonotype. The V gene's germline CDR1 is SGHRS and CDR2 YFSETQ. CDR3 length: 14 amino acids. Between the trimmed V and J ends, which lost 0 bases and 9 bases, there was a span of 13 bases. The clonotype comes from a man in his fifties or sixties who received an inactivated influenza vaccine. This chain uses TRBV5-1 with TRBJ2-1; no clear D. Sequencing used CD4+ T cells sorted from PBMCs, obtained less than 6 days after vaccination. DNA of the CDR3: TGCGCCAGCAGCTTGGTCCTGCAGTCTGGTGAGCAGTTCTTC. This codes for CASSLVLQSGEQFF.